This T cell receptor (beta chain) was captured by sequencing in a study of T-cell reconstitution after alpha-beta-depleted transplantation in children. The CDR3 has 14 amino acids. Germline CDR1 MNHNY, CDR2 SVGAGI (reference sequence). Trimming cost V 2 bases and J 2 bases; bases outside gene matches: 3. Study-wide points: T-cell counts and diversity at one year following transplant were attributed mainly to newly produced T cells.

Unique molecular identifiers were used in preparing the TCRbeta library. TCRdb reprocessed the PCR reads with MiXCR, giving one entry per CDR3 protein. The profile shows some 50,000 distinct CDR3 sequences, around 8.8% of them singletons. This clonotype was counted at least ten times. What it binds is unknown. The source material was PBMCs, mostly from graft donor cells, sampled 60 days after TCRalphabeta/CD19-depleted stem cell transplant. This chain connects TRBV6-6 to TRBJ2-7; 7 nucleotides align to TRBD2. The receptor comes from a male patient between 2 and 9 years old who had a stem cell transplant for chronic granulomatous disease, so the T cells may come from the graft donor. The CDR3 DNA is TGTGCCAGCAGTTACCCCGGGACTACCTACGAGCAGTACTTC. This translates into CASSYPGTTYEQYF.